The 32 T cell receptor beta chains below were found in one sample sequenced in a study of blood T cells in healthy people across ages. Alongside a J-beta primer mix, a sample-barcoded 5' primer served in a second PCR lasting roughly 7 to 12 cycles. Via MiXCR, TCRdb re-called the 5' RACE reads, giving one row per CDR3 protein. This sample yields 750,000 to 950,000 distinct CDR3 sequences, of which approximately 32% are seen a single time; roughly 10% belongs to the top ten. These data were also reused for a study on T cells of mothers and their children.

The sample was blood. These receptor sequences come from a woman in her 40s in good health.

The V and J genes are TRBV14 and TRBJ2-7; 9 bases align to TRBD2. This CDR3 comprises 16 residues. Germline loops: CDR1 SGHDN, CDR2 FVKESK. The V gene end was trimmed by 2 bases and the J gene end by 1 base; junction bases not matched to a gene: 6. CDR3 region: CASSQWSGGPSYEQYF. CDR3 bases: TGTGCCAGCAGCCAATGGAGCGGGGGGCCTTCCTACGAGCAGTACTTC. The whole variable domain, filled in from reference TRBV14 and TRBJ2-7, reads EAGVTQFPSHSVIEKGQTVTLRCDPISGHDNLYWYRRVMGKEIKFLLHFVKESKQDESGMPNNRFLAERTGGTYSTLKVQPAELEDSGVYFCASSQWSGGPSYEQYFGPGTRLTVT.

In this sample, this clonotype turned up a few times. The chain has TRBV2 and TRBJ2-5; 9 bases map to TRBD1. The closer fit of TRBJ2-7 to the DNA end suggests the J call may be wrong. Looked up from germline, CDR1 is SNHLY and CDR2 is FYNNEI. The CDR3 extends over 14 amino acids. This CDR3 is CASMGGTGLHEQYF. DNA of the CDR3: TGTGCCAGCATGGGAGGGACAGGGTTACACGAGCAGTACTTC.

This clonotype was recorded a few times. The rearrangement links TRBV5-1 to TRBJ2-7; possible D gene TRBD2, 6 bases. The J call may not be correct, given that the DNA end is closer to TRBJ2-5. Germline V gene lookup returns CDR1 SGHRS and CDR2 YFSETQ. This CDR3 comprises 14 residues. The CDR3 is CASSFDRGKETQYF. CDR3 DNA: TGCGCCAGCAGCTTTGACCGGGGGAAAGAGACCCAGTACTTC.

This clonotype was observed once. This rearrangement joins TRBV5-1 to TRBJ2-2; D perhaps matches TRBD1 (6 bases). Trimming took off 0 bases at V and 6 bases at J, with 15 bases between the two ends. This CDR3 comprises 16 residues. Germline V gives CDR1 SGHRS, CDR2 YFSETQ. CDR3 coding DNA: TGCGCCAGCAGCTTGGCCAGGGGCGGGTTCGCCGGGGAGCTGTTTTTT. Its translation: CASSLARGGFAGELFF.

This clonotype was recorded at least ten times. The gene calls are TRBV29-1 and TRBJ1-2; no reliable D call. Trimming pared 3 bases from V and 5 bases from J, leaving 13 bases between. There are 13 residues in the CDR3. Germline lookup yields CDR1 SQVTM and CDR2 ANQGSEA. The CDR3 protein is CSVEKATWYGYTF. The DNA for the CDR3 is TGCAGCGTTGAGAAGGCAACGTGGTATGGCTACACCTTC.

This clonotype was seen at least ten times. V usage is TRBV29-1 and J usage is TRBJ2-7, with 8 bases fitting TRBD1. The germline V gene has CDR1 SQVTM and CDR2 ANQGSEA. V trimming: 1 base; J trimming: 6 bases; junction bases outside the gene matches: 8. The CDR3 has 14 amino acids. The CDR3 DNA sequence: TGCAGCGTTGAAGTTGCAGGGGGCCGCCTCGAGCAGTACTTC. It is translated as CSVEVAGGRLEQYF.

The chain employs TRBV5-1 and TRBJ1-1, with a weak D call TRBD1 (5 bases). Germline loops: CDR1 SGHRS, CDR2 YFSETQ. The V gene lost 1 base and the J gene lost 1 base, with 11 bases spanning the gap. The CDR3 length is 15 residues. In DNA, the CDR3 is TGCGCCAGCAGCTTGCAGCGACAGTCGAACACTGAAGCTTTCTTT. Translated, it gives CASSLQRQSNTEAFF.

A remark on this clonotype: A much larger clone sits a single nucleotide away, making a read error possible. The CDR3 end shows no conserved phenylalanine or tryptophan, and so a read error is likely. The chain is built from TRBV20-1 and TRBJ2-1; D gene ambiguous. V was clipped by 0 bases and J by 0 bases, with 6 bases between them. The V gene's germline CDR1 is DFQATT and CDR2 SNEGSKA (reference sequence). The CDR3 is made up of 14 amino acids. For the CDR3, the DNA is TGCAGTGCTAGAGATCCCGCCTCCTACAATGAGCAGTTCGTC. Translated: CSARDPASYNEQFV.

CDR3 in DNA: TGCAGTGCTCGCGGGACTCCCCGGGAGACCCAGTACTTC. Translated, it gives CSARGTPRETQYF. This chain connects TRBV20-1 to TRBJ2-5; D possibly corresponds to TRBD2 (6 bases). V lost 5 bases to trimming and J lost 5 bases, with 15 bases between them. Germline V gene sequence: CDR1 DFQATT, CDR2 SNEGSKA (reference sequence). The CDR3 extends over 13 amino acids.

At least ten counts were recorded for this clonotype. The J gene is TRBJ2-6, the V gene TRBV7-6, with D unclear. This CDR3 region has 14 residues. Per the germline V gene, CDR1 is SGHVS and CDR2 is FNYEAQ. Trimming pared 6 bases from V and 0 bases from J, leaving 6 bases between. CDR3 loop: CASSRNSGANVLTF. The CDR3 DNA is TGTGCCAGCAGTCGCAACTCTGGGGCCAACGTCCTGACTTTC.

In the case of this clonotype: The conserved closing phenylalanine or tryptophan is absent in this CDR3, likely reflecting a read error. DNA for the CDR3: TGTGCTAGCAGCTTAGAGGGACTAGGACAAGAGACCCAGTACTTA. This encodes CASSLEGLGQETQYL. The genes are TRBV7-7 and TRBJ2-5, with 8 bases aligning to TRBD2. This CDR3 is 15 amino acids long. Germline CDR1 and CDR2: SSHAT and FNYEAQ (reference sequence).

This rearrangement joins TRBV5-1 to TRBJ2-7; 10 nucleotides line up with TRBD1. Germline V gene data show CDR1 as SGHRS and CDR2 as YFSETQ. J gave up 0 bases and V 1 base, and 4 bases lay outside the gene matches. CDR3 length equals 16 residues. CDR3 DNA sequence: TGCGCCAGCAGCTTGTTCCGGACAGGGGGCTCCTACGAGCAGTACTTC. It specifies CASSLFRTGGSYEQYF.

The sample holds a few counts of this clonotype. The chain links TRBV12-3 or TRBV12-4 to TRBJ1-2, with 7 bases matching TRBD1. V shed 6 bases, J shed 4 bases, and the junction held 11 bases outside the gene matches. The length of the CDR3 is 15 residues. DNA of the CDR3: TGTGCCAGCAGCCCGGACAGGCCCTTTATCTATGGCTACACCTTC. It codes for CASSPDRPFIYGYTF.

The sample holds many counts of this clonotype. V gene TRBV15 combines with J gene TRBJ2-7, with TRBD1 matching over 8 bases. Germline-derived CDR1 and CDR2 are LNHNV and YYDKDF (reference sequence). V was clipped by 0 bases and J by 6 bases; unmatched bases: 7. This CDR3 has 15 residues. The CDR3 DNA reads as TGTGCCACCAGCAGAGAAGTGCAGGGGGCGAGCGAGCAGTACTTC. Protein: CATSREVQGASEQYF.

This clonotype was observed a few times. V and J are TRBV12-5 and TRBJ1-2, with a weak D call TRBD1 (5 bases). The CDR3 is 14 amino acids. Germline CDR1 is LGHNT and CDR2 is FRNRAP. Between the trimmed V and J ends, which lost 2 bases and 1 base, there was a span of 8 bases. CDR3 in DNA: TGTGCTAGTGGTTTGCGGGGCAGTAACTATGGCTACACCTTC. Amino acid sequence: CASGLRGSNYGYTF.

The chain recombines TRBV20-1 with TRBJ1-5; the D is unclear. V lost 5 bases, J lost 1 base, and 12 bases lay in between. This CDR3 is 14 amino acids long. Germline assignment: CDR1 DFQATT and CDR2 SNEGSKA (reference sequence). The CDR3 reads CSALAGLSNQPQHF. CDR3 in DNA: TGCAGTGCTCTGGCCGGGCTGAGCAATCAGCCCCAGCATTTT.

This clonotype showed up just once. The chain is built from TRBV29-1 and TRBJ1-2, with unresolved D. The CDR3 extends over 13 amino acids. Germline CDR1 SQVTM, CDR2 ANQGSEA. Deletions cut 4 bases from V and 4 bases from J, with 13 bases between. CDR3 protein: CSVGPGSPYGYTF. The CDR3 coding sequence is TGCAGCGTTGGGCCCGGGAGTCCCTATGGCTACACCTTC.

For the CDR3, the DNA is TGCAGTGCTCATTCTTCTAGCGTGGGGAGTAGCGAGCAGTACTTC. It encodes CSAHSSSVGSSEQYF. The J gene is TRBJ2-7, the V gene TRBV20-1; the D gene is possibly TRBD2 (6 bases). From germline, CDR1 is DFQATT and CDR2 SNEGSKA (reference sequence). The CDR3 runs 15 residues. Trimming removed 5 bases from V and 6 bases from J, with 23 bases in between.

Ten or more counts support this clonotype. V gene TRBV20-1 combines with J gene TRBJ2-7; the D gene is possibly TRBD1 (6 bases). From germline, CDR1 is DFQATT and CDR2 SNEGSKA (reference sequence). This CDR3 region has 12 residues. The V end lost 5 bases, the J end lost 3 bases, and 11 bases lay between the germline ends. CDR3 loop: CSAPGQSYEQYF. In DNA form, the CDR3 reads TGCAGTGCTCCCGGACAGAGCTACGAGCAGTACTTC.

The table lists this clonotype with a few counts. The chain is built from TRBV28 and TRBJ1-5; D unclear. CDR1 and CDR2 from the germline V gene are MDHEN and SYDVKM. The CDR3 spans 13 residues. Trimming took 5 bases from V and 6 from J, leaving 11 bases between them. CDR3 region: CASSPRTRQPQHF. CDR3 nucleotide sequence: TGTGCCAGCAGTCCACGGACGCGTCAGCCCCAGCATTTT. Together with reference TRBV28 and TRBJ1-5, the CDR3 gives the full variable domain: DVKVTQSSRYLVKRTGEKVFLECVQDMDHENMFWYRQDPGLGLRLIYFSYDVKMKEKGDIPEGYSVSREKKERFSLILESASTNQTSMYLCASSPRTRQPQHFGDGTRLSIL.

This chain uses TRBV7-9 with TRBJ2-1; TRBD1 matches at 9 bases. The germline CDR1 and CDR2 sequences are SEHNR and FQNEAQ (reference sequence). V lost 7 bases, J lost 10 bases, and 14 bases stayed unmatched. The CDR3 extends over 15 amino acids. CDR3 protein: CASTYGGTGNEEQFF. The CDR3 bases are TGTGCCAGCACTTACGGGGGGACAGGGAATGAGGAGCAGTTCTTC.

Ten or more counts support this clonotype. The CDR3 DNA reads TGTGCCAGCTCGCGACAGGACGAGCAGTACTTC. It encodes CASSRQDEQYF. The gene calls are TRBV18 and TRBJ2-7; tentative D call: TRBD1 (6 bases). V lost 6 bases to trimming and J lost 5 bases, with 8 bases between them. Germline CDR1 is KGHSH and CDR2 is LQKENI. The CDR3 has 11 amino acids. Supplemented by reference TRBV18 and TRBJ2-7, the full variable domain reads NAGVMQNPRHLVRRRGQEARLRCSPMKGHSHVYWYRQLPEEGLKFMVYLQKENIIDESGMPKERFSAEFPKEGPSILRIQQVVRGDSAAYFCASSRQDEQYFGPGTRLTVT.

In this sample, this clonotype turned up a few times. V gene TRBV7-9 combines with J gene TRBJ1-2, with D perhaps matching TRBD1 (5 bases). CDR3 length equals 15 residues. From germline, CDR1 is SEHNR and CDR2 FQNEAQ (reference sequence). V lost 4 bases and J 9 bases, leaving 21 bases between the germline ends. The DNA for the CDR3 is TGTGCCAGCAGCTACCGGTCCGGGACGCAAGTGCGCTACACCTTC. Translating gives CASSYRSGTQVRYTF.

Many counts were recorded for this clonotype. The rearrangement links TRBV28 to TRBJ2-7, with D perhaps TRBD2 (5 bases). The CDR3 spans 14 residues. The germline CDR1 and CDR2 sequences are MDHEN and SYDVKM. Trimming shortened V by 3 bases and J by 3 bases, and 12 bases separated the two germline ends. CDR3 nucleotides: TGTGCCAGCAGTTTGCGGGCGGAGCACTACGAGCAGTACTTC. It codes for CASSLRAEHYEQYF.

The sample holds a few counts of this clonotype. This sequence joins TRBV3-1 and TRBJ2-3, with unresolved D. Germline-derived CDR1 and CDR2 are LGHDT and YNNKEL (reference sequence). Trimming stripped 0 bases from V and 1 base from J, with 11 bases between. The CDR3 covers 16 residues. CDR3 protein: CASSQDARFRTDTQYF. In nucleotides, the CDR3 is TGTGCCAGCAGCCAAGATGCGCGGTTTCGCACAGATACGCAGTATTTT.

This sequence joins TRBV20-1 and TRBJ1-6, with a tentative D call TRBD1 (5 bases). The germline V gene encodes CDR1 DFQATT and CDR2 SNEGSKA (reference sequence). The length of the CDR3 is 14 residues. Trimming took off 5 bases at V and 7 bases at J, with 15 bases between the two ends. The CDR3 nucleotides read TGCAGTGCTCCGTACACCTGGGGGAATTCACCCCTCCACTTT. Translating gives CSAPYTWGNSPLHF.

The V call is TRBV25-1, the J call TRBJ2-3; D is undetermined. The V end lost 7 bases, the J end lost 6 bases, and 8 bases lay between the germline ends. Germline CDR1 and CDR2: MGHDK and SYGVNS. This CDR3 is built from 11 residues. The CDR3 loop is CASTERDTQYF. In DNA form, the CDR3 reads TGTGCCAGCACCGAACGGGATACGCAGTATTTT.

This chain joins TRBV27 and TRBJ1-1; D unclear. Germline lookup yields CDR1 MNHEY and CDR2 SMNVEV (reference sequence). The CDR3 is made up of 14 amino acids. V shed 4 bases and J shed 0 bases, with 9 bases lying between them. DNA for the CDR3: TGTGCCAGCAGTTCCCCCAAAATGAACACTGAAGCTTTCTTT. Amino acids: CASSSPKMNTEAFF.

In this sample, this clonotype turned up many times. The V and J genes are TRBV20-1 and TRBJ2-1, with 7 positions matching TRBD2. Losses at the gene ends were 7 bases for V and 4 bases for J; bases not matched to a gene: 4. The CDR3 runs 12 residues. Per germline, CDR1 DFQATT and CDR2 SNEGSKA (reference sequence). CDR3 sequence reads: CSGGGEYNEQFF. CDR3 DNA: TGCAGTGGCGGGGGTGAATACAATGAGCAGTTCTTC.

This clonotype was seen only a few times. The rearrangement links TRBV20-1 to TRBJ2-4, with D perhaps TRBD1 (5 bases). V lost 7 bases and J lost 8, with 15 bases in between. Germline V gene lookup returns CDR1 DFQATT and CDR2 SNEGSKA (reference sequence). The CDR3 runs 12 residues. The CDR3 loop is CSVLEGVHIQYF. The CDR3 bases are TGCAGTGTATTGGAAGGGGTTCACATTCAGTACTTC.

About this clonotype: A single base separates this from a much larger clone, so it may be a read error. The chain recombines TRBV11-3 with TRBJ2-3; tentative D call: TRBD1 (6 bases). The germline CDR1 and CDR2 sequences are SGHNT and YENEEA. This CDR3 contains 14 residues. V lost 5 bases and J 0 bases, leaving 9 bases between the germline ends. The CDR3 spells CASSEQGSTDTQYF. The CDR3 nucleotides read TGTGCCAGCAGCGAACAGGGTAGCACAGATACGCAGTATTTT.

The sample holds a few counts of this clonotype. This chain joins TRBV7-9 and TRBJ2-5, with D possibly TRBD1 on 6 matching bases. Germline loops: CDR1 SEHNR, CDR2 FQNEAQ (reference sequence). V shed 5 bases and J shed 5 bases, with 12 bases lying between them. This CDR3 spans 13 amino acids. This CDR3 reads CASSETGPETQYF. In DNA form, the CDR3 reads TGTGCCAGCAGCGAAACAGGGCCGGAGACCCAGTACTTC.